This TCR beta chain was captured in a study of cytomegalovirus exposure and HLA in healthy donors. This PCR relied on a set of 60 Vbeta primers and 13 Jbeta primers. Using immunoSEQ multiplex PCR, the repertoire was profiled, and TCRdb retains in-frame clones only, with some absent. The sample holds 150,000 to 200,000 clones, 84% seen once. The J segment lost 4 bases and the V segment lost 0 bases, leaving 1 base of the junction unmatched. The CDR3 sequence is 15 residues long. The germline V gene encodes CDR1 SGDLS and CDR2 YYNGEE. Among the donors, all were healthy bone marrow donors. This receptor was taken from a man younger than 35 in good health and CMV-seronegative. V gene TRBV9 combines with J gene TRBJ2-1; TRBD2 agrees at 10 bases. Sequenced input: PBMCs. The chain's CDR3 is CASSVETSGYNEQFF. CDR3 in DNA: TGTGCCAGCAGCGTAGAGACTAGCGGGTACAATGAGCAGTTCTTC.